The entry below gives a single T cell receptor (beta chain) sequence along with its context. This sample was included in a study of blood T cell repertoires in COVID-19. Turning to the study itself: The study drew acute and convalescent COVID-19 samples from the United States, Italy and Spain. Nucleic acid was either cDNA or gDNA, and it came from T cells, B-cell-depleted T cells, or PBMCs.

Under the authors' procedure: Cell counts per sample came from amplifying reference gene primers. The protocol was immunoSEQ multiplex PCR, while the TCRdb copy is restricted to in-frame clones and leaves out a portion. The V and J calls and the clone size are those of that table, but D and trimming were determined from the DNA. The data hold around 90,000 clones, with around 80% observed a single time. Germline values: CDR1 MNHNY, CDR2 SVGAGI (reference sequence). This CDR3 has 14 amino acids. V was clipped by 7 bases and J by 6 bases, with 13 bases between them. Sequenced input: peripheral blood. The chain couples TRBV6-6 to TRBJ1-6; the D gene is possibly TRBD1 (5 bases). The receptor comes from a human donor in a cohort sampled during active COVID-19. CDR3 sequence (DNA): TGTGCCAGCAACCCACAGGATAGTAATTCACCCCTCCACTTT. Amino acid sequence: CASNPQDSNSPLHF.